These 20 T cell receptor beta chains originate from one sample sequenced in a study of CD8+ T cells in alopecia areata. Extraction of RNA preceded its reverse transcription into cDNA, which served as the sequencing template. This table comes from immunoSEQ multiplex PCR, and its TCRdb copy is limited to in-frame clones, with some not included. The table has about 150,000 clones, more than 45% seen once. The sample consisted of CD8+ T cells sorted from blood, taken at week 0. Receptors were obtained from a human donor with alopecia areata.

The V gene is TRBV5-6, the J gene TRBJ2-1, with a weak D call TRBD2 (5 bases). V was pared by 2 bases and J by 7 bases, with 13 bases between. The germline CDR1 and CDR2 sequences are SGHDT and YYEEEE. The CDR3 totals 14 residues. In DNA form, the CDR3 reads TGTGCCAGCAGCTTTGTTCGGTTAGCGAATGAGCAGTTCTTC. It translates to CASSFVRLANEQFF.

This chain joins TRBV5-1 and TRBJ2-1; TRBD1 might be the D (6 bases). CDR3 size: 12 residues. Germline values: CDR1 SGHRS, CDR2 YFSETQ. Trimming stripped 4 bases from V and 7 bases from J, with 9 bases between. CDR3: CASSPQGNEQFF. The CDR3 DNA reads TGCGCCAGCAGCCCGCAGGGGAATGAGCAGTTCTTC. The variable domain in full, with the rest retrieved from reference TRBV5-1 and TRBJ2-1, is KAGVTQTPRYLIKTRGQQVTLSCSPISGHRSVSWYQQTPGQGLQFLFEYFSETQRNKGNFPGRFSGRQFSNSRSEMNVSTLELGDSALYLCASSPQGNEQFFGPGTRLTVL.

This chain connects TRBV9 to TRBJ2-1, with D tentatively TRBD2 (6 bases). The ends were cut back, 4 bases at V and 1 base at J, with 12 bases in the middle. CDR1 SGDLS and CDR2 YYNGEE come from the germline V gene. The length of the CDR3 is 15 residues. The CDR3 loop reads CASSFSGTSYNEQFF. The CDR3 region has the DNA TGTGCCAGCAGCTTTAGCGGAACTTCCTACAATGAGCAGTTCTTC.

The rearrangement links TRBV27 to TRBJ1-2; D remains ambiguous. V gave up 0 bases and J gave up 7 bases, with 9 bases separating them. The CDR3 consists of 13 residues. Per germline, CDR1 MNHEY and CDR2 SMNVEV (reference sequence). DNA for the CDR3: TGTGCCAGCAGTTTATCTTCTTATTCTGGCTACACCTTC. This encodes CASSLSSYSGYTF.

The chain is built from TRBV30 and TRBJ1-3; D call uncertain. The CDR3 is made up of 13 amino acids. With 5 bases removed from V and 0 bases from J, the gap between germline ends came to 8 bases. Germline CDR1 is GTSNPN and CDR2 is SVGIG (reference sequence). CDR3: CAWSSYSGNTIYF. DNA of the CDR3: TGTGCCTGGTCGTCCTACTCTGGAAACACCATATATTTT.

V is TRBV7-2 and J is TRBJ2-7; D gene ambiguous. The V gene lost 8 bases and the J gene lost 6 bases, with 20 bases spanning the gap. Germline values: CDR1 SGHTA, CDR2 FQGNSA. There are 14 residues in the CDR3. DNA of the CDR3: TGTGCCAGCTCAAAGACTCTCAGCTGGGTCGAGCAGTACTTC. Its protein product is CASSKTLSWVEQYF. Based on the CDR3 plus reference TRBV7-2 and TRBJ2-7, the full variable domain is GAGVSQSPSNKVTEKGKDVELRCDPISGHTALYWYRQSLGQGLEFLIYFQGNSAPDKSGLPSDRFSAERTGGSVSTLTIQRTQQEDSAVYLCASSKTLSWVEQYFGPGTRLTVT.

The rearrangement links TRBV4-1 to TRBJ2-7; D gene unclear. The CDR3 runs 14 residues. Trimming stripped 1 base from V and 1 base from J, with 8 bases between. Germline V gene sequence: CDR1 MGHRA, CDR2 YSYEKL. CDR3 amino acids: CASSQVGSSYEQYF. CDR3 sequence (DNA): TGCGCCAGCAGCCAAGTTGGCAGTTCCTACGAGCAGTACTTC.

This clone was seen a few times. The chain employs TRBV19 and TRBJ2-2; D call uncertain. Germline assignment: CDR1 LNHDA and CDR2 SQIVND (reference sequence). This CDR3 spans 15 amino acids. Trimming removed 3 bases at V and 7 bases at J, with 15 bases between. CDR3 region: CASSISGNRNGELFF. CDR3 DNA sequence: TGTGCCAGTAGTATTTCTGGGAACCGAAACGGGGAGCTGTTTTTT.

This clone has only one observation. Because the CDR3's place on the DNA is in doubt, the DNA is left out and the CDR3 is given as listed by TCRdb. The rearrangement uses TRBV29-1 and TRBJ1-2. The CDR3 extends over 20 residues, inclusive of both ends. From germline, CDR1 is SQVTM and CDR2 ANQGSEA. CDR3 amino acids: CSAIIGAMATPSYRRYGYTF.

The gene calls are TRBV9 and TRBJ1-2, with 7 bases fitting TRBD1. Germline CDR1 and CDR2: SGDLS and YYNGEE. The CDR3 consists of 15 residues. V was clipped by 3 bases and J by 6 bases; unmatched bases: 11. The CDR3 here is CASSETGLSRDGYTF. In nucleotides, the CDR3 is TGTGCCAGCAGCGAGACAGGGTTGAGCAGAGATGGCTACACCTTC.

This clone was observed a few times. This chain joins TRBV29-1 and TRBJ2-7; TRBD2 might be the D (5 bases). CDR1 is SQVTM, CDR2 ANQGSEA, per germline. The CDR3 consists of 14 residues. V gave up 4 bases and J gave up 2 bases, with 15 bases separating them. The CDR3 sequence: CSVVPAASTYEQYF. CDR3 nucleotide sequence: TGCAGCGTTGTGCCAGCGGCTTCTACCTACGAGCAGTACTTC.

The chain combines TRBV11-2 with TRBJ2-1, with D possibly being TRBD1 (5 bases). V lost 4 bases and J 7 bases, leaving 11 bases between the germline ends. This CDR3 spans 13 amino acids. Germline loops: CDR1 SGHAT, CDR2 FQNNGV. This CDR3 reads CASSSFRVNEQFF. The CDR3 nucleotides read TGTGCCAGCAGCTCATTCAGGGTAAATGAGCAGTTCTTC.

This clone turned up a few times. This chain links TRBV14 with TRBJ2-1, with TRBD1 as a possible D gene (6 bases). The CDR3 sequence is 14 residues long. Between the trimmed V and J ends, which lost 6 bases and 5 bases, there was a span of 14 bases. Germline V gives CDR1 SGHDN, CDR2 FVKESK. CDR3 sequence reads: CASRLTGSDNEQFF. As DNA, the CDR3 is TGTGCCAGCAGACTCACAGGGTCGGACAATGAGCAGTTCTTC.

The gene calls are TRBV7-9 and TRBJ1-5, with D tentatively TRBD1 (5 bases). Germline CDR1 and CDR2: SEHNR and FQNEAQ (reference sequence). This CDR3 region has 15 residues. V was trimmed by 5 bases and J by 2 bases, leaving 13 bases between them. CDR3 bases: TGTGCCAGCAGCCCTACAGGTGAAGGCAATCAGCCCCAGCATTTT. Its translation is CASSPTGEGNQPQHF.

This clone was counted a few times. The CDR3 region is CSVEEDRGSYEQYF. The CDR3 coding sequence is TGCAGCGTTGAAGAGGACAGGGGATCCTACGAGCAGTACTTC. The chain joins TRBV29-1 to TRBJ2-5; TRBD1 aligns across 9 bases. The J call may be in error: the DNA end matches TRBJ2-7 better. The CDR3 consists of 14 residues. Germline-derived CDR1 and CDR2 are SQVTM and ANQGSEA.

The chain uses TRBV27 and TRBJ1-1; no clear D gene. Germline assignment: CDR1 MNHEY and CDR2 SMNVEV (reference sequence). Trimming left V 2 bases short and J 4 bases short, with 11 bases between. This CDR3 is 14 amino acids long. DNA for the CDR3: TGTGCCAGCAGTTTAAAGCCATTACGCACTGAAGCTTTCTTT. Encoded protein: CASSLKPLRTEAFF.

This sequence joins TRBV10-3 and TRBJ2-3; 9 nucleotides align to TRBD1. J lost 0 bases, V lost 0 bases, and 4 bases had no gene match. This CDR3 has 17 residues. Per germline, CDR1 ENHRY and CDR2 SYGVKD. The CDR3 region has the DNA TGTGCCATCAGTGAGTCGAGCGGGACAGGGAGCACAGATACGCAGTATTTT. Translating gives CAISESSGTGSTDTQYF.

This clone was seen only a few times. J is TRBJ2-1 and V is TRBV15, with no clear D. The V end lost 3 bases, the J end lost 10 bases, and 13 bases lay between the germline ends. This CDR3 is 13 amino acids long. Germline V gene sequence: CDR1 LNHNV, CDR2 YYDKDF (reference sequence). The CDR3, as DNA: TGTGCCACCAGCAGTTCGACCCGCGCGGAGCAGTTCTTC. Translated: CATSSSTRAEQFF.

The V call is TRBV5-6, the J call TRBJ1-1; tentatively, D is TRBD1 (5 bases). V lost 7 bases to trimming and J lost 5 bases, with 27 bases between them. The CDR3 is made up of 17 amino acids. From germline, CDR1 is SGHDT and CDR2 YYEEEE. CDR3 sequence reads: CASHRKGLLWKGTEAFF. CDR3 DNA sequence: TGTGCCAGCCACAGGAAAGGGCTTCTATGGAAGGGGACTGAAGCTTTCTTT.

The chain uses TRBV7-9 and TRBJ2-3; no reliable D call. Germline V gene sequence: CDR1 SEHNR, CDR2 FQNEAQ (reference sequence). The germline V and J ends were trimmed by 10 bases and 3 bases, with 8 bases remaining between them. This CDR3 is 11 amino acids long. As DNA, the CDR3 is TGTGCCACCAGAGAGACAGATACGCAGTATTTT. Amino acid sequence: CATRETDTQYF.